Reported below is one T cell receptor beta chain. This entry is derived from a study of patients and donors after allogeneic stem cell transplantation. The germline V gene encodes CDR1 MDHEN and CDR2 SYDVKM. The V gene lost 7 bases and the J gene lost 2 bases, with 12 bases spanning the gap. The CDR3 runs 13 residues. TCRdb ran MiXCR on the RT-PCR reads and lists one entry per CDR3 protein. The sample lists about 110,000 distinct CDR3 sequences, roughly 37% occurring once. This chain uses TRBV28 with TRBJ2-7, with D uncertain. This TCR came from a human donor who was either an allogeneic HSCT recipient or a stem cell or donor lymphocyte infusion donor (not recorded which). It is not recorded whose cells these are; they may come from a transplant donor. What was sequenced was blood, either unsorted or a sorted T cell fraction (not recorded which). CDR3 loop: CASKTDLTYEQYF. CDR3 DNA sequence: TGTGCCAGCAAAACTGATTTAACCTACGAGCAGTACTTC.